Listed below are T cell receptor beta chains from one sample, sequenced in a study of CD8 T cells in Susac syndrome. TCRdb independently ran MiXCR on the immunoSEQ multiplex PCR reads; one entry per CDR3 protein. The sample has some 130,000 distinct CDR3 sequences, approximately 95% seen once. Sample: CD8+ T cells from PBMCs. These receptors all stem from a human donor with Susac syndrome. Each CDR3 is given with its conserved first and last residue. The D gene is left open where the match is weak. Not all rows give a size; the values are once, few, many and, for expanded clones, a class.

d_gene,v_gene,abundance,j_gene,CDR3aa,CDR3nt
-,TRBV10-2,-,TRBJ1-5,CASSGTFRQPQHF,TGCGCCAGCAGTGGGACGTTCAGGCAGCCCCAGCATTTT
-,TRBV27,-,TRBJ1-1,CASSLSPLGNTEAFF,TGTGCCAGCAGTTTATCCCCCCTAGGGAACACTGAAGCTTTCTTT
-,TRBV4-1,-,TRBJ2-7,CASSRGPGSYEQYF,TGCGCCAGCAGCCGGGGCCCCGGGAGCTACGAGCAGTACTTC
TRBD1,TRBV20-1,-,TRBJ1-1,CSARTGMTEAFF,TGCAGTGCTAGGACAGGGATGACTGAAGCTTTCTTT
-,TRBV25-1,-,TRBJ2-7,CASSEYLGPYEQYF,TGTGCCAGCAGTGAATATCTCGGTCCCTACGAGCAGTACTTC
-,TRBV12-3/TRBV12-4,-,TRBJ2-7,CASSFQGPEEQYF,TGTGCCAGCAGTTTTCAAGGGCCGGAGGAGCAGTACTTC
TRBD2,TRBV24-1,-,TRBJ2-1,CATSDLAGGPEQFF,TGTGCCACCAGTGATCTAGCGGGAGGGCCTGAGCAGTTCTTC
TRBD1,TRBV29-1,-,TRBJ1-2,CSVSQGAPGYTF,TGCAGCGTCTCCCAGGGGGCGCCCGGCTACACCTTC
-,TRBV27,-,TRBJ2-7,CARRGAPEQYF,TGTGCCAGGAGGGGTGCCCCGGAGCAGTACTTC
TRBD1,TRBV27,-,TRBJ1-2,CASSLIPGTGQEGYTF,TGTGCCAGCAGTTTAATCCCCGGGACAGGGCAGGAAGGCTACACCTTC
-,TRBV7-9,-,TRBJ1-1,CATDRGTEAFF,TGTGCCACCGACCGCGGGACTGAAGCTTTCTTT
-,TRBV19,once,TRBJ1-2,CASRGGRGYTF,TGTGCCAGTAGGGGTGGCAGGGGCTACACCTTC
TRBD2,TRBV6-4,-,TRBJ2-5,CASSMVAGAQETQYF,TGTGCCAGCAGTATGGTAGCGGGAGCCCAAGAGACCCAGTACTTC
-,TRBV19,-,TRBJ1-4,CASSAGQFTTEKLFF,TGTGCCAGTAGTGCCGGACAGTTCACGACGGAAAAACTGTTTTTT
-,TRBV25-1,-,TRBJ2-3,CASSTGSGYTDTQYF,TGTGCCAGCAGTACAGGGTCGGGGTACACAGATACGCAGTATTTT
-,TRBV29-1,few,TRBJ2-5,CSVLTGRKGRETQYF,TGCAGCGTCCTAACGGGCCGGAAGGGTCGAGAGACCCAGTACTTC
-,TRBV28,-,TRBJ1-5,CASNIIVGQPQHF,TGTGCCAGCAACATAATAGTAGGCCAGCCCCAGCATTTT
-,TRBV20-1,-,TRBJ2-7,CSASGISLYEQYF,TGCAGTGCTTCCGGGATATCCCTCTACGAGCAGTACTTC
-,TRBV5-1,-,TRBJ2-2,CASSLDVRELFF,TGCGCCAGCAGCTTGGATGTAAGGGAGCTGTTTTTT
TRBD1,TRBV6-5,-,TRBJ2-2,CASLGDRGPTGELFF,TGTGCCAGCTTGGGGGACAGAGGACCCACCGGGGAGCTGTTTTTT
-,TRBV27,few,TRBJ2-1,CASSLSGNSYNEQFF,TGTGCCAGCAGTTTGAGCGGCAACTCCTACAATGAGCAGTTCTTC
-,TRBV18,-,TRBJ1-5,CASSPKDRTFLSNQPQHF,TGTGCCAGCTCACCAAAAGACAGGACTTTTCTTAGCAATCAGCCCCAGCATTTT
-,TRBV30,-,TRBJ2-1,CAWSRWLLDEQFF,TGTGCCTGGAGTAGGTGGCTCTTGGATGAGCAGTTCTTC
-,TRBV11-2,-,TRBJ1-5,CASSGQSNQPQHF,TGTGCCAGCAGCGGTCAGTCCAATCAGCCCCAGCATTTT
-,TRBV7-9,once,TRBJ1-2,CASSQTYGYTF,TGTGCCAGCAGCCAGACCTATGGCTACACCTTC
-,TRBV4-1,-,TRBJ2-7,CASSQGPVTRGISSYEQYF,TGCGCCAGCAGCCAAGGCCCAGTCACGAGGGGGATAAGTTCCTACGAGCAGTACTTC
TRBD2,TRBV4-1,-,TRBJ2-1,CASSQEPPDPGLAGGPQFF,TGCGCCAGCAGCCAAGAGCCGCCAGACCCGGGACTAGCGGGAGGGCCACAGTTCTTC